This paragraph reports one T cell receptor (beta chain). The antigen remains undetermined. This sample was included in a study of human CD8 memory T cell subsets. General study findings and limits: Although both stem-like subsets shared clonotypes with effector memory cells, the stem-like memory and precursor exhausted T cell repertoires overlapped only minimally with each other. In this study, sequencing was restricted to T cell receptor beta chains only. Diversity in stem-like memory and precursor exhausted T cells was similarly high, unlike effector memory cells.

The CDR3 is 15 residues long. Sequencing libraries of TCR beta were made by UMI-labeled 5' RACE. From the 5' RACE reads, TCRdb lists one entry per CDR3 protein and no DNA. The sample features roughly 12,000 distinct CDR3 sequences, with 14% in its top ten. Each subset gave duplicate vials of some 150,000 sorted CD8+ T cells for RNA. This receptor was taken from a human donor in good health. Sequencing was carried out using CD8+ T cells from PBMCs. V and J are TRBV5-3 and TRBJ2-2; TCRdb lists TRBD2, though no DNA is available to test this call. TRBV5-3 is an ORF, and what it does is uncertain. CDR3 protein: CARSFATRVTGELFF.